This TCR beta chain was identified during a study of T cell repertoires in cytomegalovirus infection. TCRdb re-analysed the reads in MiXCR, keeping a single row per CDR3 protein. The sample contains 350,000 to 400,000 distinct CDR3 sequences, roughly a third of which appear only once. Concerning this clonotype itself: Its antigen is undetermined.

Germline V lookup: CDR1 LNHDA, CDR2 SQIVND (reference sequence). The CDR3 loop spans 13 amino acids. Trimming took 6 bases from V and 7 from J; bases not matched to a gene: 5. Study results and limitations: HLA-C-restricted CMV-specific TCR beta clonotypes prevailed in the ex vivo response.

The sequence derives from a human donor in good health (CMV status not recorded). Some clones in this sample may be carry-over from other donors' samples. V and J are TRBV19 and TRBJ2-1; TRBD2 agrees at 8 bases. The source was cultured PBMCs, collected from culture after CMV antigen stimulation. The CDR3 is CASSGLAYNEQFF. The CDR3, as DNA: TGTGCCAGTAGCGGACTAGCTTATAATGAGCAGTTCTTC.